The clone carrying this T cell receptor (beta chain) was observed a handful of times. Its antigen is not known. These data belong to a study of T cell repertoires in cytomegalovirus infection. Study details: The public TCR beta signatures pointed to both CMV infection and matching HLA type. Study results and caveats: Cumulative public TCR beta family frequency identified CMV carriers with the relevant HLA. There were HLA-C-restricted CMV-specific TCR beta clonotypes dominating the ex vivo response.

TCRdb processed the reads anew with MiXCR; each CDR3 protein has one entry. The table includes 200,000 to 250,000 distinct CDR3 sequences, about 23% detected once. The germline V gene encodes CDR1 MGHDK and CDR2 SYGVNS. The CDR3 spans 15 residues. Trimming removed 2 bases from V and 3 bases from J; junction bases left unmatched: 1. Sequencing was carried out using CD8+ T cells from PBMCs. The origin of this receptor is a human donor in good health (CMV status not recorded). Some clones in this sample may be carry-over from other donors' samples. The gene calls are TRBV25-1 and TRBJ1-4, with TRBD1 identical over 9 bases. The CDR3 region has the DNA TGTGCCAGCAGTGAAAGGACAGGGGCTAATGAAAAACTGTTTTTT. Protein sequence: CASSERTGANEKLFF.